These T cell receptor beta chains were read from a single sample in a study of shared clonotypes between healthy human individuals. TCRdb keeps only in-frame clones here, not all; method: immunoSEQ multiplex PCR. The data show 1.6 million or so clones, roughly 96% seen once. Sequenced sample: naive CD4+ T cells sorted from blood. The receptors come from a young man in good health. The CDR3 runs from the conserved cysteine through the conserved F or W. Fields, in order: J gene, clone size, D gene, V gene, CDR3 protein, CDR3 DNA. A D gene is named only where the DNA matches it firmly. The size entry is marked missing in some rows and otherwise reads once, few, many or a size class.

J: TRBJ1-5; size: -; D: TRBD1; V: TRBV7-9; CDR3: CASSPKGTGGYNQPQHF; DNA: TGTGCCAGCAGCCCAAAAGGGACAGGGGGATACAATCAGCCCCAGCATTTT
J: TRBJ2-5; size: -; D: -; V: TRBV15; CDR3: CATGRSVGETQYF; DNA: TGTGCCACGGGTCGGTCAGTTGGGGAGACCCAGTACTTC
J: TRBJ2-1; size: -; D: -; V: TRBV7-8; CDR3: CASSLRGISTEQFF; DNA: TGTGCCAGCAGCTTACGAGGTATTTCTACCGAGCAGTTCTTC
J: TRBJ2-3; size: -; D: TRBD2; V: TRBV27; CDR3: CASSLWSSGRDTQYF; DNA: TGTGCCAGCAGTTTATGGTCTAGCGGGAGGGATACGCAGTATTTT
J: TRBJ1-5; size: -; D: -; V: TRBV28; CDR3: CASSLRADDSQPQHF; DNA: TGTGCCAGCAGTTTGAGGGCCGATGACTCTCAGCCCCAGCATTTT
J: TRBJ2-7; size: -; D: -; V: TRBV11-2; CDR3: CASSLDNPAGNYEQYF; DNA: TGTGCCAGCAGCTTAGATAATCCGGCAGGGAACTACGAGCAGTACTTC
J: TRBJ2-1; size: -; D: TRBD2; V: TRBV4-1; CDR3: CASSQGSGRLRYNEQFF; DNA: TGCGCCAGCAGCCAAGGTTCCGGGAGGTTACGCTACAATGAGCAGTTCTTC
J: TRBJ1-2; size: -; D: TRBD1; V: TRBV5-1; CDR3: CASSFGQGDYGYTF; DNA: TGCGCCAGCAGCTTTGGACAGGGGGACTATGGCTACACCTTC
J: TRBJ1-5; size: -; D: TRBD1; V: TRBV6-1; CDR3: CASTQQGADQPQHF; DNA: TGTGCCAGCACCCAACAGGGGGCCGATCAGCCCCAGCATTTT
J: TRBJ1-2; size: -; D: -; V: TRBV27; CDR3: CASSSQGPVGYTF; DNA: TGTGCCAGCAGTTCACAGGGACCGGTTGGCTACACCTTC
J: TRBJ2-3; size: -; D: TRBD2; V: TRBV7-9; CDR3: CASSPGREADTQYF; DNA: TGTGCCAGCAGCCCTGGGCGGGAGGCTGATACGCAGTATTTT
J: TRBJ2-7; size: -; D: -; V: TRBV7-2; CDR3: CASSLGSHYEQYF; DNA: TGTGCCAGCAGCTTGGGCAGCCACTACGAGCAGTACTTC
J: TRBJ1-5; size: -; D: -; V: TRBV19; CDR3: CASTYPSGGSNQPQHF; DNA: TGTGCCAGTACCTACCCGTCGGGGGGTAGCAATCAGCCCCAGCATTTT
J: TRBJ2-3; size: -; D: -; V: TRBV11-2; CDR3: CASSLGPSTDTQYF; DNA: TGTGCCAGCAGCTTAGGGCCCAGCACAGATACGCAGTATTTT
J: TRBJ2-7; size: -; D: -; V: TRBV11-2; CDR3: CASSLGRDAVQYF; DNA: TGTGCCAGCAGCTTAGGCAGGGATGCTGTGCAGTACTTC
J: TRBJ2-1; size: -; D: -; V: TRBV19; CDR3: CASSKDRPYNEQFF; DNA: TGTGCCAGTAGTAAGGACAGACCCTACAATGAGCAGTTCTTC
J: TRBJ1-1; size: -; D: -; V: TRBV29-1; CDR3: CSAQGMYTEAFF; DNA: TGCAGCGCGCAGGGTATGTACACTGAAGCTTTCTTT
J: TRBJ2-7; size: -; D: -; V: TRBV27; CDR3: CASSLSYGRLLSYEQYF; DNA: TGTGCCAGCAGTTTATCCTACGGGAGACTCCTTTCCTACGAGCAGTACTTC
J: TRBJ2-7; size: -; D: -; V: TRBV27; CDR3: CASRQGLTLEQYF; DNA: TGTGCCAGCAGACAGGGCTTGACCCTCGAGCAGTACTTC
J: TRBJ2-2; size: -; D: -; V: TRBV29-1; CDR3: CSARGQKNTGELFF; DNA: TGCAGCGCCCGGGGTCAGAAAAACACCGGGGAGCTGTTTTTT
J: TRBJ2-3; size: -; D: TRBD2; V: TRBV6-1; CDR3: CASSENPPGGDTQYF; DNA: TGTGCCAGCAGTGAGAACCCCCCGGGGGGAGATACGCAGTATTTT
J: TRBJ2-3; size: -; D: TRBD1; V: TRBV28; CDR3: CASSPGQGALDTQYF; DNA: TGTGCCAGCAGTCCAGGACAGGGGGCGTTAGATACGCAGTATTTT
J: TRBJ2-7; size: -; D: -; V: TRBV10-3; CDR3: CAISEEVAYEQYF; DNA: TGTGCCATCAGTGAGGAGGTCGCCTACGAGCAGTACTTC
J: TRBJ2-3; size: -; D: TRBD2; V: TRBV5-1; CDR3: CASSPGLAGVWSTDTQYF; DNA: TGCGCCAGCAGCCCGGGACTAGCGGGAGTGTGGAGCACAGATACGCAGTATTTT
J: TRBJ1-2; size: -; D: -; V: TRBV27; CDR3: CASSRGVNYGYTF; DNA: TGTGCCAGCTCTCGGGGGGTAAACTATGGCTACACCTTC
J: TRBJ2-7; size: -; D: TRBD2; V: TRBV6-6; CDR3: CASSYTSGTYEQYF; DNA: TGTGCCAGCAGTTACACTAGCGGGACTTACGAGCAGTACTTC
J: TRBJ2-7; size: -; D: -; V: TRBV7-2; CDR3: CASSLRQGLNYEQYF; DNA: TGTGCCAGCAGCTTAAGACAGGGACTCAACTACGAGCAGTACTTC
J: TRBJ2-1; size: -; D: TRBD2; V: TRBV18; CDR3: CASSLPSGRGHNEQFF; DNA: TGTGCCAGCTCACTTCCCAGCGGGAGGGGCCACAATGAGCAGTTCTTC
J: TRBJ1-2; size: -; D: TRBD1; V: TRBV5-4; CDR3: CASSPQGGTNYGYTF; DNA: TGTGCCAGCAGCCCTCAGGGGGGCACTAACTATGGCTACACCTTC
J: TRBJ1-1; size: -; D: -; V: TRBV5-1; CDR3: CASSFTTGPNTEAFF; DNA: TGCGCCAGCAGCTTCACGACAGGACCGAACACTGAAGCTTTCTTT
J: TRBJ2-3; size: once; D: -; V: TRBV10-3; CDR3: CAIRDYLLGTDTQYF; DNA: TGTGCCATCAGGGACTATCTTCTTGGCACAGATACGCAGTATTTT
J: TRBJ1-5; size: -; D: -; V: TRBV5-1; CDR3: CASSLEGIQPQHF; DNA: TGCGCCAGCAGCTTGGAGGGAATTCAGCCCCAGCATTTT
J: TRBJ2-1; size: -; D: TRBD2; V: TRBV7-2; CDR3: CASSTSGLAGNNEQFF; DNA: TGTGCCAGCAGCACCAGTGGACTAGCGGGAAACAATGAGCAGTTCTTC
J: TRBJ2-5; size: -; D: TRBD2; V: TRBV4-3; CDR3: CASSQDSAGEQETQYF; DNA: TGCGCCAGCAGCCAAGACTCAGCGGGAGAACAAGAGACCCAGTACTTC
J: TRBJ2-1; size: -; D: -; V: TRBV19; CDR3: CASKGAVDNEQFF; DNA: TGTGCCAGTAAAGGGGCGGTCGACAATGAGCAGTTCTTC
J: TRBJ1-1; size: once; D: -; V: TRBV18; CDR3: CASSPAAGVMNTEAFF; DNA: TGTGCCAGCTCACCAGCGGCAGGGGTTATGAACACTGAAGCTTTCTTT
J: TRBJ2-1; size: -; D: -; V: TRBV6-6; CDR3: CASSYPERKAINEQFF; DNA: TGTGCCAGCAGTTACCCGGAGCGAAAGGCGATAAATGAGCAGTTCTTC
J: TRBJ2-7; size: once; D: -; V: TRBV6-5; CDR3: CASSYGPTYEQYF; DNA: TGTGCCAGCAGTTACGGACCGACCTACGAGCAGTACTTC
J: TRBJ2-7; size: -; D: TRBD2; V: TRBV5-1; CDR3: CASSLEGGGAYEQYF; DNA: TGCGCCAGCAGCTTGGAAGGCGGGGGGGCCTACGAGCAGTACTTC
J: TRBJ2-1; size: -; D: TRBD2; V: TRBV19; CDR3: CASSIGILAGYNEQFF; DNA: TGTGCCAGTAGTATAGGGATACTAGCGGGATACAATGAGCAGTTCTTC
J: TRBJ2-2; size: once; D: TRBD2; V: TRBV11-3; CDR3: CASSLTGAGVSAGELFF; DNA: TGTGCCAGCAGCTTGACTGGGGCGGGGGTGTCGGCCGGGGAGCTGTTTTTT
J: TRBJ2-7; size: -; D: -; V: TRBV5-3; CDR3: CARSLDRDTSYEQYF; DNA: TGTGCCAGAAGCTTAGACCGGGACACCTCCTACGAGCAGTACTTC
J: TRBJ2-1; size: -; D: TRBD2; V: TRBV18; CDR3: CASSLERQREAQFF; DNA: TGTGCCAGCTCCCTCGAGCGCCAGCGGGAGGCCCAGTTCTTC
J: TRBJ1-5; size: -; D: -; V: TRBV9; CDR3: CASSVGGAGNQPQHF; DNA: TGTGCCAGCAGCGTAGGTGGGGCGGGTAATCAGCCCCAGCATTTT
J: TRBJ2-5; size: -; D: -; V: TRBV2; CDR3: CASKEQGNGETQYF; DNA: TGTGCCAGCAAGGAGCAGGGGAATGGAGAGACCCAGTACTTC
J: TRBJ2-7; size: once; D: TRBD1; V: TRBV15; CDR3: CATSRRQGVEQYF; DNA: TGTGCCACCAGCAGAAGACAGGGCGTTGAGCAGTACTTC
J: TRBJ2-2; size: -; D: -; V: TRBV5-4; CDR3: CASSLSSGQRTGELFF; DNA: TGTGCCAGCAGCTTATCTTCAGGCCAACGCACCGGGGAGCTGTTTTTT
J: TRBJ2-1; size: -; D: TRBD2; V: TRBV11-3; CDR3: CASSLSGNSYNEQFF; DNA: TGTGCCAGCAGCTTAAGCGGGAACTCCTACAATGAGCAGTTCTTC
J: TRBJ1-4; size: -; D: -; V: TRBV5-1; CDR3: CASSLAGAGEKLFF; DNA: TGCGCCAGCAGCTTGGCGGGGGCTGGTGAAAAACTGTTTTTT
J: TRBJ1-1; size: -; D: TRBD1; V: TRBV9; CDR3: CASSVTGTGGYTEAFF; DNA: TGTGCCAGCAGCGTAACCGGGACAGGGGGTTACACTGAAGCTTTCTTT
J: TRBJ1-1; size: -; D: -; V: TRBV18; CDR3: CASLNLGAQSTEAFF; DNA: TGTGCCAGCCTTAACCTAGGGGCGCAATCCACTGAAGCTTTCTTT
J: TRBJ2-2; size: once; D: -; V: TRBV5-1; CDR3: CASSIQRVNTGELFF; DNA: TGCGCCAGCAGCATACAGCGGGTGAACACCGGGGAGCTGTTTTTT
J: TRBJ2-7; size: -; D: -; V: TRBV18; CDR3: CASSLDTYEQYF; DNA: TGTGCCAGCTCACTTGACACCTACGAGCAGTACTTC
J: TRBJ2-7; size: -; D: -; V: TRBV5-1; CDR3: CASSLEEHMSSYEQYF; DNA: TGCGCCAGCAGCTTGGAGGAGCATATGAGCTCCTACGAGCAGTACTTC
J: TRBJ2-1; size: -; D: -; V: TRBV4-3; CDR3: CASSQDLPALGGSSYNEQFF; DNA: TGCGCCAGCAGCCAAGATTTACCCGCCCTTGGCGGAAGCTCCTACAATGAGCAGTTCTTC
J: TRBJ2-7; size: -; D: TRBD2; V: TRBV5-5; CDR3: CASSLRLAGGYEQYF; DNA: TGTGCCAGCAGCTTGCGGCTAGCGGGAGGCTACGAGCAGTACTTC
J: TRBJ1-1; size: -; D: -; V: TRBV10-3; CDR3: CAISEMSDTEAFF; DNA: TGTGCCATCAGTGAGATGAGTGACACTGAAGCTTTCTTT
J: TRBJ2-7; size: -; D: TRBD1; V: TRBV5-1; CDR3: CASSLEPGQGTYEQYF; DNA: TGCGCCAGCAGCTTGGAACCGGGACAGGGGACCTACGAGCAGTACTTC